One and the same sample provided the 30 T cell receptor beta chains below, sequenced in a study of identical twins (dated by TCRdb to about 2016). The library was produced with 5' RACE. Sequenced on an Illumina HiSeq 2000. TCRdb itself trimmed the public reads at Q25 with fastp, ran MiXCR and retained productive beta chains. CDR3 protein duplicates are merged, each entry listing the most common genes and DNA. Across this sample there are a few hundred thousand distinct CDR3 sequences, with about 13% seen only once. The ten largest clonotypes hold 3.5% to 5% of the sample. In addition, the sample was reused for a study of yellow fever vaccine responses in identical twins.

Sequencing was performed on memory (CD45RO+) T cells sorted from blood. The sample's cell subset or site, from its label and the paper: CD45RO+ enriched T cells. All receptors come from a woman aged 18-30 years in good health.

There are a few counts of this clonotype. V is TRBV3-1 and J is TRBJ2-3; no firm D call. Looked up from germline, CDR1 is LGHDT and CDR2 is YNNKEL (reference sequence). Trimming stripped 3 bases from V and 8 bases from J, with 9 bases between. This CDR3 has 12 residues. The CDR3 nucleotides are TGTGCCAGCAGCCAGTCCGAAGGTACGCAGTATTTT. Its protein is CASSQSEGTQYF.

There are a few counts of this clonotype. The V and J genes are TRBV7-9 and TRBJ2-7; 7 positions match TRBD2. The CDR3 consists of 14 residues. Germline V gene sequence: CDR1 SEHNR, CDR2 FQNEAQ (reference sequence). V lost 5 bases to trimming and J lost 4 bases; unmatched junction nucleotides: 8. CDR3 DNA sequence: TGTGCCAGCAGCCCGGGGGGAGCCTCGTACGAGCAGTACTTC. It yields the protein CASSPGGASYEQYF.

This clonotype was picked up a small number of times. The V call is TRBV7-9, the J call TRBJ2-5; TRBD2 matches 9 bases. The germline CDR1 and CDR2 sequences are SEHNR and FQNEAQ (reference sequence). CDR3 length equals 16 residues. V trimming: 3 bases; J trimming: 3 bases; junction bases outside the gene matches: 8. The CDR3 DNA reads as TGTGCCAGCAGCTTCGGTCTAGCGGGGTATAAAGAGACCCAGTACTTC. This translates into CASSFGLAGYKETQYF.

In its sample, this clonotype was seen a few times. V gene TRBV29-1 combines with J gene TRBJ2-2, with 8 bases identical to TRBD1. Germline CDR1 SQVTM, CDR2 ANQGSEA. The CDR3 covers 16 residues. In DNA, the CDR3 is TGCTCCGGAGTCCAGGGGGCGGACAGGAACACCGGGGAGCTGTTTTTT. It is translated as CSGVQGADRNTGELFF.

In this sample, this clonotype turned up a few times. The V call is TRBV5-4, the J call TRBJ2-3; D is possibly TRBD1 (5 bases). Trimming left V 4 bases short and J 0 bases short, with 9 bases between. In germline, CDR1 is SGHNT, CDR2 YYREEE (reference sequence). This CDR3 spans 14 amino acids. The CDR3 DNA sequence: TGTGCCAGCAGCCCGGACATCAGCACAGATACGCAGTATTTT. It yields the protein CASSPDISTDTQYF. The variable domain in full, with the rest retrieved from reference TRBV5-4 and TRBJ2-3, is ETGVTQSPTHLIKTRGQQVTLRCSSQSGHNTVSWYQQALGQGPQFIFQYYREEENGRGNFPPRFSGLQFPNYSSELNVNALELDDSALYLCASSPDISTDTQYFGPGTRLTVL.

In its sample, this clonotype was seen a few times. The V and J genes are TRBV6-2 or TRBV6-3 and TRBJ2-7, with a tentative D call TRBD1 (5 bases). V lost 7 bases, J lost 3 bases, and 13 bases lay in between. Germline V gene lookup returns CDR1 MNHEY and CDR2 SVGEGT. The CDR3 runs to 13 residues. The CDR3 is CASTRGVLYEQYF. In nucleotides, the CDR3 is TGTGCCAGCACAAGGGGCGTCCTCTACGAGCAGTACTTC.

The chain has TRBV6-1 and TRBJ2-1; tentative D call: TRBD1 (5 bases). The germline gives CDR1 MNHNS, CDR2 SASEGT. This CDR3 is built from 13 residues. V was shortened by 4 bases and J by 10 bases, with 14 bases between the two germline ends. CDR3 in DNA: TGTGCCAGCAGTGCGGCAGGGCTTTGGGAGCAGTTCTTC. It yields the protein CASSAAGLWEQFF.

This clonotype occurred many times. The CDR3 sequence is CSVEVRLPKNTQYF. CDR3 coding DNA: TGCAGCGTTGAAGTACGACTCCCAAAGAATACGCAGTATTTT. The chain recombines TRBV29-1 with TRBJ2-3; D is uncertain. The CDR3 is 14 residues long. Deletions cut 1 base from V and 7 bases from J, with 15 bases between. Germline CDR1 and CDR2: SQVTM and ANQGSEA.

V and J are TRBV3-1 and TRBJ2-1; tentative D call: TRBD2 (5 bases). The CDR3 is 16 residues long. Trimming removed 4 bases from V and 2 bases from J, with 15 bases in between. Germline CDR1 is LGHDT and CDR2 is YNNKEL (reference sequence). The CDR3 sequence: CASSRKLGGTYNEQFF. The CDR3, as DNA: TGTGCCAGCAGCCGCAAACTAGGCGGCACCTACAATGAGCAGTTCTTC.

The chain uses TRBV9 and TRBJ1-2; D gene ambiguous. CDR1 is SGDLS and CDR2 is YYNGEE in the germline V gene. Trimming took 0 bases from V and 4 from J, leaving 13 bases between them. The CDR3 runs to 15 residues. The CDR3 DNA follows: TGTGCCAGCAGCGTAGGAGCGGGAGGTTCCTATGGCTACACCTTC. It translates to CASSVGAGGSYGYTF.

The chain uses TRBV5-6 and TRBJ1-2; 7 nucleotides line up with TRBD1. The germline V gene encodes CDR1 SGHDT and CDR2 YYEEEE. The CDR3 extends over 14 amino acids. J lost 3 bases, V lost 4 bases, and 6 bases had no gene match. The CDR3: CASSGDRDYYGYTF. The CDR3 DNA reads TGTGCCAGCAGCGGAGACAGGGACTACTATGGCTACACCTTC. The complete variable domain, with remaining parts taken from reference TRBV5-6 and TRBJ1-2, reads DAGVTQSPTHLIKTRGQQVTLRCSPKSGHDTVSWYQQALGQGPQFIFQYYEEEERQRGNFPDRFSGHQFPNYSSELNVNALLLGDSALYLCASSGDRDYYGYTFGSGTRLTVV.

The CDR3, as DNA: TGCGCCAGCAGCCAACAGATCGGGACTAGCGGGACCTACGAGCAGTACTTC. It translates to CASSQQIGTSGTYEQYF. This rearrangement joins TRBV4-3 to TRBJ2-7, with TRBD2 matching over 13 bases. The junction had 6 bases not matched to a gene; V was cut back by 2 bases and J by 2 bases. The germline CDR1 and CDR2 sequences are LGHNA and YSLEER. The CDR3 is 17 amino acids.

This clonotype has more than one count but fewer than ten. CDR3 coding DNA: TGTGCCAGCAGCCAAACGGAGGATACGCAGTATTTT. The encoded protein is CASSQTEDTQYF. V is TRBV4-2 and J is TRBJ2-3; D gene ambiguous. V lost 2 bases and J lost 6, with 6 bases in between. Germline V CDR1 and CDR2: LGHNA, YNFKEQ. The CDR3 extends over 12 amino acids.

This clonotype was observed a few times. This chain links TRBV18 with TRBJ1-5; D remains ambiguous. V dropped 4 bases and J dropped 4 bases, with 11 bases sitting between them. Germline V gives CDR1 KGHSH, CDR2 LQKENI. This CDR3 spans 14 amino acids. The CDR3 sequence is CASSLGRVNQPQHF. DNA of the CDR3: TGTGCCAGCTCACTGGGCAGAGTGAATCAGCCCCAGCATTTT.

The table lists this clonotype with many counts. This chain uses TRBV6-4 with TRBJ2-2; TRBD1 aligns across 10 bases. The CDR3 consists of 17 residues. Trimming cost V 6 bases and J 4 bases; bases outside gene matches: 11. In germline, CDR1 is MRHNA, CDR2 SNTAGT. In nucleotides, the CDR3 is TGTGCCAGCAGAAGTACCGGGACAGGGGTTTCCACCGGGGAGCTGTTTTTT. The encoded protein is CASRSTGTGVSTGELFF.

This clonotype was found a few times. The rearrangement joins TRBV29-1 to TRBJ1-2, with 7 nucleotides matching TRBD1. In germline, CDR1 is SQVTM, CDR2 ANQGSEA. V trimming: 7 bases; J trimming: 5 bases; junction bases outside the gene matches: 7. The CDR3 has 12 amino acids. The CDR3 sequence is CSGFSGGYGYTF. CDR3 DNA: TGCAGCGGGTTCTCAGGGGGTTATGGCTACACCTTC. Combining the CDR3 with reference TRBV29-1 and TRBJ1-2 gives the whole variable domain SAVISQKPSRDICQRGTSLTIQCQVDSQVTMMFWYRQQPGQSLTLIATANQGSEATYESGFVIDKFPISRPNLTFSTLTVSNMSPEDSSIYLCSGFSGGYGYTFGSGTRLTVV.

This clonotype was counted between two and nine times. The chain couples TRBV3-1 to TRBJ2-7; 10 nucleotides align to TRBD2. Germline V gene lookup returns CDR1 LGHDT and CDR2 YNNKEL (reference sequence). The V gene end was trimmed by 4 bases and the J gene end by 3 bases; junction bases not matched to a gene: 6. CDR3 length: 15 residues. CDR3 DNA: TGTGCCAGCAGCCTCAGGACTAGCGGCAACTACGAGCAGTACTTC. Protein product: CASSLRTSGNYEQYF.

This clonotype was observed a single time. The rearrangement uses TRBV21-1 and TRBJ2-1; TRBD1 is taken as the D call from the table, unchecked against the DNA. TRBV21-1 represents a pseudogene. CDR3 length: 19 amino acids. The CDR3 DNA reads as TGTGCCAGCAGCCAACGTCCGGTACGAGAAGGGGGGTCGGGGAATGAGCAGTTCTTC. Protein product: CASSQRPVREGGSGNEQFF.

Comments on this clonotype: At one of its ends the junction is not consistent with the germline gene, which may arise from a read error. The chain employs TRBV12-3 or TRBV12-4 and TRBJ2-7, with a weak D call TRBD1 (6 bases). The CDR3 contains 13 residues. The CDR3 nucleotides read TGTGCCAGCAGTTATGGACAGCTCTACGGGCAGTACTTC. Translated: CASSYGQLYGQYF.

This sequence joins TRBV9 and TRBJ2-3; the match to TRBD2 covers 8 bases. The germline gives CDR1 SGDLS, CDR2 YYNGEE. V trimming: 2 bases; J trimming: 5 bases; junction bases outside the gene matches: 4. This CDR3 contains 14 residues. As DNA, the CDR3 is TGTGCCAGCAGCGTCGGGACTAGGGAAGATACGCAGTATTTT. This encodes CASSVGTREDTQYF.

This rearrangement joins TRBV29-1 to TRBJ2-1; 8 bases fit TRBD2. The CDR3 sequence is 14 residues long. The V gene end was trimmed by 3 bases and the J gene end by 4 bases; junction bases not matched to a gene: 5. The V gene's germline CDR1 is SQVTM and CDR2 ANQGSEA. In DNA form, the CDR3 reads TGCAGCGTTGATCGCGGGGGGAGTTACAATGAGCAGTTCTTC. Protein sequence: CSVDRGGSYNEQFF.

The chain recombines TRBV14 with TRBJ2-1; 7 positions agree with TRBD1. This CDR3 is 14 amino acids long. The junction had 6 bases not matched to a gene; V was cut back by 4 bases and J by 6 bases. Germline lookup yields CDR1 SGHDN and CDR2 FVKESK. DNA of the CDR3: TGTGCCAGCAGCCTAGTACAGGGGTTCAATGAGCAGTTCTTC. Translated: CASSLVQGFNEQFF.

The sample holds a few counts of this clonotype. Written as DNA, the CDR3 is TGTGCCACCACCCTCCGGACAGATACGCAGTATTTT. It specifies CATTLRTDTQYF. This chain joins TRBV24-1 and TRBJ2-3; D is uncertain. V was clipped by 8 bases and J by 3 bases, with 8 bases between them. The CDR3 loop spans 12 amino acids. The germline gives CDR1 KGHDR, CDR2 SFDVKD.

The rearrangement uses TRBV6-1 and TRBJ2-5; 10 nucleotides align to TRBD1. The V gene end was trimmed by 6 bases and the J gene end by 1 base; junction bases not matched to a gene: 8. This CDR3 is 16 amino acids long. The V gene's germline CDR1 is MNHNS and CDR2 SASEGT. The CDR3 region is CASRARDRGSQETQYF. The CDR3 DNA follows: TGTGCCAGCAGAGCCCGGGACAGGGGATCCCAAGAGACCCAGTACTTC.

This clonotype came up many times. The rearrangement links TRBV6-5 to TRBJ2-4; D gene uncertain. The CDR3 covers 13 residues. Looked up from germline, CDR1 is MNHEY and CDR2 is SVGAGI. The V and J ends lost 2 bases and 7 bases respectively, with 9 bases between them. The CDR3 spells CASSYDPPNIQYF. CDR3 coding DNA: TGTGCCAGCAGTTACGATCCGCCTAACATTCAGTACTTC.

This clonotype was seen repeatedly, ten times or more. The chain is built from TRBV6-4 and TRBJ2-3; a weak D match, TRBD1 (6 bases). There are 15 residues in the CDR3. Germline V gives CDR1 MRHNA, CDR2 SNTAGT. Trimming pared 3 bases from V and 1 base from J, leaving 11 bases between. DNA of the CDR3: TGTGCCAGCAGTGAATCGAACAGGGGCACAGATACGCAGTATTTT. Its protein is CASSESNRGTDTQYF.

This clonotype was found many times. The genes are TRBV6-2 or TRBV6-3 and TRBJ2-2; D is possibly TRBD1 (6 bases). With 7 bases removed from V and 7 bases from J, the gap between germline ends came to 16 bases. The length of the CDR3 is 14 residues. Germline V gene sequence: CDR1 MNHEY, CDR2 SVGEGT. CDR3: CASTRSSGVGELFF. The CDR3 region has the DNA TGTGCCAGCACCCGAAGTTCAGGGGTCGGGGAGCTGTTTTTT.

This clonotype came up a few times. The chain couples TRBV24-1 to TRBJ2-1, with a tentative D call TRBD2 (6 bases). V was pared by 3 bases and J by 0 bases, with 8 bases between. Germline values: CDR1 KGHDR, CDR2 SFDVKD. The CDR3 covers 15 residues. The CDR3 bases are TGTGCCACCAGTGATAATAGCGGCTCCTACAATGAGCAGTTCTTC. It yields the protein CATSDNSGSYNEQFF.

The chain carries TRBV10-2 and TRBJ2-4, with a possible D match to TRBD2 (5 bases). Germline lookup yields CDR1 WSHSY and CDR2 SAAADI. The CDR3 has 20 amino acids. The V gene lost 0 bases and the J gene lost 6 bases, with 27 bases spanning the gap. This chain's CDR3 is CASSESKDWRAASQRNIQYF. Written as DNA, the CDR3 is TGCGCCAGCAGTGAGTCAAAGGACTGGAGAGCTGCGAGCCAAAGAAACATTCAGTACTTC.

The chain links TRBV14 to TRBJ2-1; a possible D gene is TRBD2 (5 bases). Looked up from germline, CDR1 is SGHDN and CDR2 is FVKESK. The CDR3 runs to 13 residues. The V end lost 5 bases, the J end lost 9 bases, and 14 bases lay between the germline ends. The CDR3 sequence: CASSFGRGIEQFF. In nucleotides, the CDR3 is TGTGCCAGCAGCTTTGGACGGGGAATTGAGCAGTTCTTC.